This T cell receptor beta chain came from a study of cytomegalovirus exposure and HLA in healthy donors. A multiplex PCR was run with 60 Vbeta primers and 13 Jbeta primers. Repertoires were generated with immunoSEQ multiplex PCR, while TCRdb's copy carries only in-frame clones and drops some. The sample holds fewer than 250,000 clones. This clonotype was obtained from a woman aged 25-40 years in good health and CMV-seropositive. The sample comprised PBMCs.

In DNA, the CDR3 is TGTGCCAGCACCCTACTCTCAGGGGGCACCTACGAGCAGTACTTC. It codes for CASTLLSGGTYEQYF. The rearrangement uses TRBV27 and TRBJ2-7; TRBD1 matches 8 bases. CDR3 length: 15 amino acids. Germline trimming cut 7 bases from V and 2 bases from J; bases unmatched to any gene: 10. Per germline, CDR1 MNHEY and CDR2 SMNVEV (reference sequence).